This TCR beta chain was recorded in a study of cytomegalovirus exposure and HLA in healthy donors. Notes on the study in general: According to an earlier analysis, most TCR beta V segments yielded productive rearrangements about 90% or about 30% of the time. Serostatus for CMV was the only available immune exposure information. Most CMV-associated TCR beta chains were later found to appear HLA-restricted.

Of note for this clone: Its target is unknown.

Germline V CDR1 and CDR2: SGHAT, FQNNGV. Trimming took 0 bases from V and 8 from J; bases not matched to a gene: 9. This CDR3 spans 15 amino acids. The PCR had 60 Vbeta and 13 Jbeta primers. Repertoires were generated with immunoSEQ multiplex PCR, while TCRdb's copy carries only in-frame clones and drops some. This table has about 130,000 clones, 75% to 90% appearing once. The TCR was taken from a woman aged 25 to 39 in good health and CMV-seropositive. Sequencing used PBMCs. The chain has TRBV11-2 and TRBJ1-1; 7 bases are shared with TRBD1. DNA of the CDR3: TGTGCCAGCAGCTTAGATCCCTTAGGGGACAGCGAAGCTTTCTTT. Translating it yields CASSLDPLGDSEAFF.